The 10 T cell receptor beta chains presented below share a single source sample, sequenced in a study of T cell responses to AZD1222 COVID-19 vaccine. The protocol was immunoSEQ multiplex PCR, while the TCRdb copy is restricted to in-frame clones and leaves out a portion. The sample yields more than 85,000 clones, roughly 88% seen once. Sequenced here: peripheral blood, sampled on day 0 of AZD1222 vaccination. These receptors came from an adult in good health.

The genes are TRBV9 and TRBJ2-1; 10 nucleotides agree with TRBD2. The V segment lost 4 bases and the J segment 0 bases; nucleotides outside the gene matches: 10. This CDR3 has 18 amino acids. The germline V gene encodes CDR1 SGDLS and CDR2 YYNGEE. The CDR3 spells CASSPSGGVQSSYNEQFF. The CDR3 DNA follows: TGTGCCAGCAGCCCTAGCGGGGGAGTACAGAGCTCCTACAATGAGCAGTTCTTC.

The chain has TRBV9 and TRBJ2-2; D uncertain. Germline lookup yields CDR1 SGDLS and CDR2 YYNGEE. V dropped 0 bases and J dropped 5 bases, with 14 bases sitting between them. The CDR3 sequence is 16 residues long. CDR3 residues: CASSVGPLLRTGELFF. As DNA, the CDR3 is TGTGCCAGCAGCGTAGGGCCCCTATTGAGGACCGGGGAGCTGTTTTTT.

The V call is TRBV7-2, the J call TRBJ2-5; TRBD1 matches at 9 bases. Trimming removed 5 bases from V and 3 bases from J; junction bases left unmatched: 4. The germline V gene has CDR1 SGHTA and CDR2 FQGNSA. The CDR3 is 14 residues long. The CDR3 DNA follows: TGTGCCAGCAGCCCTAGGGACAGGGAAGAGACCCAGTACTTC. Translation: CASSPRDREETQYF.

This sequence joins TRBV6-5 and TRBJ2-1, with TRBD2 identical over 7 bases. Germline-derived CDR1 and CDR2 are MNHEY and SVGAGI. CDR3 length equals 13 residues. Trimming cost V 6 bases and J 10 bases; bases outside gene matches: 9. The CDR3 reads CASSPASGWEQFF. In DNA, the CDR3 is TGTGCCAGCAGCCCGGCTAGCGGTTGGGAGCAGTTCTTC.

This clone appeared once. The chain links TRBV21-1 to TRBJ2-1. TRBV21-1 is annotated as a pseudogene. CDR3 length: 19 residues. The CDR3 is CASSKAVRDLLRSYNEQFF. CDR3 DNA: TGTGCCAGCAGCAAAGCGGTCCGGGACCTACTCAGGTCCTACAATGAGCAGTTCTTC.

This clone has a single count. V usage is TRBV7-8 and J usage is TRBJ1-6, with 9 bases aligning to TRBD1. V was clipped by 6 bases and J by 7 bases; unmatched bases: 10. Germline CDR1 is SGHVS and CDR2 is FQNEAQ. The CDR3 consists of 16 residues. The CDR3 loop reads CASSQQGASRNSPLHF. CDR3 DNA: TGTGCCAGCAGTCAACAGGGGGCGTCGCGAAATTCACCCCTCCACTTT. The variable domain in full, with the rest retrieved from reference TRBV7-8 and TRBJ1-6, is GAGVSQSPRYKVAKRGQDVALRCDPISGHVSLFWYQQALGQGPEFLTYFQNEAQLDKSGLPSDRFFAERPEGSVSTLKIQRTQQEDSAVYLCASSQQGASRNSPLHFGNGTRLTVT.

The chain joins TRBV19 to TRBJ1-5, with unresolved D. The CDR3 totals 15 residues. V lost 3 bases and J 0 bases, leaving 9 bases between the germline ends. The germline CDR1 and CDR2 sequences are LNHDA and SQIVND (reference sequence). CDR3 amino acids: CASSMDGYSNQPQHF. CDR3 DNA: TGTGCCAGTAGTATGGATGGATATAGCAATCAGCCCCAGCATTTT.

The V call is TRBV18, the J call TRBJ1-3, with D maybe TRBD1 (6 bases). Germline CDR1 and CDR2: KGHSH and LQKENI. V was clipped by 3 bases and J by 5 bases, with 14 bases between them. The CDR3 length is 15 residues. This chain's CDR3 is CASSPPPGHRNTIYF. Written as DNA, the CDR3 is TGTGCCAGCTCACCCCCCCCGGGACACCGAAACACCATATATTTT.

The chain couples TRBV11-2 to TRBJ2-5; D is unresolved. The CDR3 consists of 13 residues. The V gene's germline CDR1 is SGHAT and CDR2 FQNNGV. Trimming removed 5 bases at V and 4 bases at J, with 11 bases between. For the CDR3, the DNA is TGTGCCAGCAGCCCACAGCCGGTAGAGACCCAGTACTTC. Its protein is CASSPQPVETQYF.

The chain employs TRBV2 and TRBJ1-5, with D unclear. Germline CDR1 SNHLY, CDR2 FYNNEI. V lost 4 bases, J lost 4 bases, and 14 bases lay in between. This CDR3 is built from 15 residues. CDR3: CASSVGRALNQPQHF. The CDR3 bases are TGTGCCAGCAGTGTTGGGAGGGCGCTAAATCAGCCCCAGCATTTT. Full variable domain (rest looked up from reference TRBV2 and TRBJ1-5): EPEVTQTPSHQVTQMGQEVILRCVPISNHLYFYWYRQILGQKVEFLVSFYNNEISEKSEIFDDQFSVERPDGSNFTLKIRSTKLEDSAMYFCASSVGRALNQPQHFGDGTRLSIL.